The 5 T cell receptor beta chains in this list originate from one sample, sequenced in a study of blood T cell repertoires in COVID-19. This table comes from immunoSEQ multiplex PCR, and its TCRdb copy is limited to in-frame clones, with some not included. Of more than 250,000 clones in the sample, nearly 90% were seen once. Source material: peripheral blood. These receptors were obtained from a human donor in a cohort sampled during active COVID-19.

The chain employs TRBV5-4 and TRBJ2-7; TRBD2 aligns across 9 bases. The CDR3 extends over 15 amino acids. Germline CDR1 and CDR2: SGHNT and YYREEE (reference sequence). Unmatched junction bases numbered 12, after V lost 4 bases and J lost 7 bases. DNA for the CDR3: TGTGCCAGCAGCACGGGCGGGGGGGTCCCGGGAGAGCAGTACTTC. The encoded protein is CASSTGGGVPGEQYF.

This chain joins TRBV28 and TRBJ1-2; maybe TRBD1 (5 bases). The CDR3 sequence is 14 residues long. Trimming removed 10 bases at V and 2 bases at J, with 17 bases between. From germline, CDR1 is MDHEN and CDR2 SYDVKM. DNA of the CDR3: TGTGCCACCCGCCGGGGGGTCCAAAACTATGGCTACACCTTC. Amino acids: CATRRGVQNYGYTF.

The chain recombines TRBV5-6 with TRBJ1-4; 9 bases agree with TRBD1. Trimming took 7 bases from V and 8 from J; bases not matched to a gene: 15. This CDR3 spans 16 amino acids. Germline V gene lookup returns CDR1 SGHDT and CDR2 YYEEEE. The CDR3 region has the DNA TGTGCCAGCCAAACAGGGGGCGCTACGGTAAACGAAAAACTGTTTTTT. Translating gives CASQTGGATVNEKLFF.

The rearrangement links TRBV28 to TRBJ2-7; D remains ambiguous. The CDR3 is 13 residues long. The germline V gene encodes CDR1 MDHEN and CDR2 SYDVKM. V lost 7 bases, J lost 0 bases, and 10 bases lay in between. The CDR3 loop is CASKSPSSYEQYF. In nucleotides, the CDR3 is TGTGCCAGCAAGTCTCCTAGCTCCTACGAGCAGTACTTC.

The chain uses TRBV24-1 and TRBJ2-7; 13 positions match TRBD2. CDR1 and CDR2 (germline): KGHDR, SFDVKD. The CDR3 spans 17 residues. The junction had 8 bases not matched to a gene; V was cut back by 4 bases and J by 3 bases. The CDR3: CATSDARTSGSLYEQYF. DNA for the CDR3: TGTGCCACCAGTGACGCTCGGACTAGCGGGAGTCTCTACGAGCAGTACTTC.